This T cell receptor (beta chain) was recorded in a study of neurological immune-mediated disorders. Study results and caveats: One related-CDR3 cluster, found by phylogenetic grouping, held repertoires of 18 of 34 multiple sclerosis patients and is a possible signature.

From 15-18 subjects, every sequencing run obtained over 160 million TCR-beta sequences. TCRdb called the 5' RACE reads again in MiXCR, with one record for every CDR3 protein. The sample carries about 70,000 distinct CDR3 sequences, roughly 3.1% recorded once. This CDR3 comprises 16 residues. The germline CDR1 and CDR2 sequences are SGHTA and FQGNSA. The V segment lost 4 bases and the J segment 4 bases; nucleotides outside the gene matches: 12. There are many counts of this clonotype. The antigen is undetermined. The clonotype was recovered from a woman aged 45 to 65 with multiple sclerosis. Material for sequencing was PBMCs. The chain combines TRBV7-2 with TRBJ2-7, with TRBD2 matching 8 bases. CDR3 coding DNA: TGTGCCAGCAGCTCTCCTGGTGAGCGGGGGCGATACGAGCAGTACTTC. Amino acids: CASSSPGERGRYEQYF.